This TCR beta chain was recorded in a study of T cell repertoires in cytomegalovirus infection. This clonotype was found many times. As yet, its antigen is unknown. CDR1 is SGHTA and CDR2 is FQGNSA in the germline V gene. V was pared by 1 base and J by 4 bases, with 11 bases of the junction left unmatched. CDR3 length equals 17 residues. TCRdb fed the reads into MiXCR, producing one record per CDR3 protein. Altogether 250,000 to 300,000 distinct CDR3 sequences are present, around 20% being singletons, with the ten largest covering roughly a fifth. The TCR comes from a human donor in good health (CMV status not recorded). Some clones in this sample may be carry-over from other donors' samples. The specimen was cultured PBMCs, collected from culture after CMV antigen stimulation. The V gene is TRBV7-2, the J gene TRBJ2-7; 9 bases align to TRBD2. In DNA, the CDR3 is TGTGCCAGCAGCTTAGAGAGTATAGCGGGAGTTATTTACGAGCAGTACGTC. It specifies CASSLESIAGVIYEQYV.